The present TCR beta chain was sequenced within a study of T-cell reconstitution after alpha-beta-depleted transplantation in children. J gave up 4 bases and V 3 bases, and 5 bases lay outside the gene matches. The CDR3 runs to 15 residues. Unique molecular identifiers were incorporated into the prepared TCRbeta library. TCRdb re-derived calls from the PCR reads in MiXCR, one entry per CDR3 protein. Altogether approximately 200,000 distinct CDR3 sequences are present, roughly 14% being singletons, with the ten largest covering roughly an eighth. V is TRBV7-1 and J is TRBJ2-7; 11 bases agree with TRBD1. TRBV7-1 is given ORF status, its function remaining uncertain. The specimen was PBMCs from the stem cell graft donor, collected from the stem cell graft. The TCR comes from a human donor who donated a stem cell graft to a child with acute lymphoblastic leukemia. The CDR3 is CASSSVGQGAYEQYF. CDR3 coding DNA: TGTGCCAGCAGCTCGGTCGGACAGGGGGCTTACGAGCAGTACTTC.